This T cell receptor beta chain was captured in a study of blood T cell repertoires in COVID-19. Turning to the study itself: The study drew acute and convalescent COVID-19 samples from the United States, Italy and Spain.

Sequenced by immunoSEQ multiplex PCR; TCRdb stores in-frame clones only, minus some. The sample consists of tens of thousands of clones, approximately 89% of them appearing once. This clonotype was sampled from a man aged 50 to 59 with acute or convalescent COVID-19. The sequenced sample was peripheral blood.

The CDR3 DNA is TGTGCCAGCAGTGAAGTGACTCGGGAGACCCAGTACTTC. Protein sequence: CASSEVTRETQYF. The chain is built from TRBV2 and TRBJ2-5; D unclear. V was shortened by 1 base and J by 5 bases, with 8 bases between the two germline ends. Germline V gene lookup returns CDR1 SNHLY and CDR2 FYNNEI. CDR3 size: 13 residues.